This T cell receptor beta chain was obtained from a study of blood T cell repertoires in COVID-19 (dated by TCRdb to about 2020). Notes on the research overall: The collaborator samples originated in the United States, Italy and Spain and spanned the acute and convalescent phases of COVID-19. The prospective study material was composed of cDNA or gDNA derived from T cells, B-cell-depleted T cells, or PBMCs. Deeply sampled blood TCRbeta repertoires from subjects exposed to, actively infected with, or recovered from COVID-19 were included in the dataset. The repertoires were released in a freely available public database meant as a resource for research on the immune response to SARS-CoV-2. Samples were obtained from the ongoing ImmuneRACE study (first 160 participants) and from 1,000 to 1,500 subjects provided by 6 global collaborators. Nearly every sample came with metadata listing a de-identified subject ID, COVID-19 status, age in years and sex. Where HLA class I and class II types were available, the types were taken from metadata supplied by the sample provider, not from assay-based typing. Study-wide findings and limitations: The amount of clinical and demographic metadata varied by source and participant and was provided uncurated.

TCRbeta CDR3 regions were amplified from genomic DNA by means of the immunoSEQ Assay, a bias-controlled multiplex PCR. Regarding the original processing steps: Nucleated cell counts per sample were estimated from amplification of reference gene primers within the assay. To quantify the absolute abundance of each unique TCRbeta CDR3 rearrangement, sequence reads were collapsed and filtered. For each sample, productive Simpson clonality was calculated as the square root of Simpson's diversity index over productive rearrangements. In TCRdb, the immuneACCESS table is reduced to in-frame sequences with V and J assigned. These tables do not hold every clone; where another copy was compared, an unresolved V gene accounts for under half, and the others remain unexplained. V, J and clone size derive from that table, while D and trimming were established from the DNA sequence. In all, the sample holds hundreds of thousands of clones, and around 85% of those were seen once. Of the sample, 5.1% falls within the top ten clones.

The germline V gene gives CDR1 as SGHTA and CDR2 as FQGTGA. Its CDR3 holds 12 amino acids, cysteine through phenylalanine. This entry keeps only the CDR3 DNA: 36 bases, framed from base 1. This clone has just a few counts. Its target antigen remains unknown. At one of its ends the junction is not consistent with the germline gene, which may arise from a read error. Collaborating institutions collected whole blood in K2EDTA tubes following their own protocols. For TCRbeta analysis, collaborators shipped samples as frozen whole blood, isolated PBMCs, or DNA extracted from either of those sample types. The chain is encoded by TRBV7-3 joined to TRBJ1-5; tentative D gene TRBD1, with 5 bases matching. The sample consisted of peripheral blood. The receptor was derived from a man aged 50 or older with active or convalescent COVID-19. Here the CDR3 is given as CTRALSNQPQHF. The bases are TGTACCAGGGCATTAAGCAATCAGCCCCAGCATTTT.